The 8 T cell receptor beta chains below come from one sample, sequenced in a study of T cells expressing NK-cell markers. From its re-call of the 5' RACE reads, TCRdb lists each CDR3 protein once, without DNA. Recorded for this sample: about 150,000 distinct CDR3 sequences. Sequencing was performed on blood T cells: a sorted CD56 or NKG2C T cell subset, CD4+ or CD8+ T cells, or bulk PBMC T cells (not recorded which). The receptors stem from a woman aged 50 to 65 in good health.

The chain has TRBV12-3 or TRBV12-4 and TRBJ2-6; with no DNA, the TCRdb D assignment of TRBD1 cannot be verified. CDR3 length: 18 amino acids. The CDR3 spells CASSFWTGLTDGANVLTF.

The J gene is TRBJ2-2, the V gene TRBV5-1; TCRdb gives TRBD2 as the D gene, but with no DNA this cannot be confirmed. The CDR3 is made up of 15 amino acids. Germline V gene data show CDR1 as SGHRS and CDR2 as YFSETQ. The CDR3 here is CASSPLPGNTGELFF.

The rearrangement uses TRBV28 and TRBJ2-1. Germline CDR1 and CDR2: MDHEN and SYDVKM. The CDR3 totals 15 residues. CDR3 sequence: CASSLSFTSYNEQFF. The variable domain in full, completed from reference TRBV28 and TRBJ2-1, reads DVKVTQSSRYLVKRTGEKVFLECVQDMDHENMFWYRQDPGLGLRLIYFSYDVKMKEKGDIPEGYSVSREKKERFSLILESASTNQTSMYLCASSLSFTSYNEQFFGPGTRLTVL.

V gene TRBV15 combines with J gene TRBJ2-1; TCRdb gives TRBD1 as the D gene, but with no DNA this cannot be confirmed. The germline V gene has CDR1 LNHNV and CDR2 YYDKDF (reference sequence). The CDR3 is 13 residues long. The CDR3 protein is CATSRGTSNEQFF.

This chain links TRBV11-2 with TRBJ2-5; TCRdb selects TRBD1, and the lack of DNA leaves this call unchecked. In germline, CDR1 is SGHAT, CDR2 FQNNGV. This CDR3 has 14 residues. The CDR3 loop is CASSSWDLQETQYF.

J is TRBJ2-1 and V is TRBV28; TCRdb lists TRBD2, though no DNA is available to test this call. There are 14 residues in the CDR3. Germline V gene sequence: CDR1 MDHEN, CDR2 SYDVKM. The CDR3 loop reads CASSPLLAYNEQFF.

The chain is built from TRBV5-1 and TRBJ2-6. CDR1 and CDR2 (germline): SGHRS, YFSETQ. The CDR3 is 16 residues long. CDR3 region: CASSYQRSPGANVLTF.

The chain carries TRBV20-1 and TRBJ2-1; as DNA is missing, the TRBD1 call by TCRdb cannot be tested. The CDR3 totals 16 residues. Germline V CDR1 and CDR2: DFQATT, SNEGSKA (reference sequence). The CDR3 reads CSAKLPDRVTANEQFF.